This T cell receptor (beta chain) was recovered during a study of shared clonotypes between healthy human individuals. TCRdb's table, derived via immunoSEQ multiplex PCR, lists solely in-frame clones and lacks some. The sample yields about 600,000 clones, more than 95% seen once. With V trimmed by 4 bases and J by 3 bases, 7 bases remained unmatched. Germline lookup yields CDR1 SGDLS and CDR2 YYNGEE. The CDR3 spans 15 residues. The source of this sequence is a woman aged 25 to 39 in good health. The chain recombines TRBV9 with TRBJ2-1; TRBD2 matches 7 bases. The sequenced material came from naive CD4+ T cells sorted from blood. As for subset: CD45RA+ positively selected. This CDR3 is CASSIGGSVYNEQFF. The CDR3, as DNA: TGTGCCAGCAGCATCGGCGGGAGCGTCTACAATGAGCAGTTCTTC.